Sequencing of this T cell receptor (beta chain) was carried out in a study of CD8+ T cells in alopecia areata (dated 2018 in TCRdb). In terms of the full investigation: Treated patients were enrolled in an open-label pilot trial of oral tofacitinib, 5 to 10 mg twice daily, for moderate-to-severe alopecia areata. Clonality in the scalp was compared among normal scalp (n=4), patchy alopecia areata scalp (n=8), and alopecia totalis/universalis scalp (n=8). In humans, TCRbeta sequencing was performed on scalp tissue and on sorted CD4+ and CD8+ peripheral blood T cells from healthy controls and from patients with patchy or totalis/universalis alopecia areata. For the treated patients, the SALT score, which quantifies what percentage of scalp surface area is affected, served as the measure of disease severity. RNA came from the PAXgene miRNA kit for fixed scalp, the miRNeasy kit for PBMCs, and the RNeasy kit for mouse skin. Tofacitinib-treated patients had biopsies at baseline and at 4 and 24 weeks of treatment, with a later scalp biopsy in several patients. The study used high-throughput TCRbeta sequencing to examine T cell clonal expansion in alopecia areata, in both the C3H/HeJ mouse model and human patients. Patients received tofacitinib for 6 to 18 months and were then followed off drug for 6 months to check for delayed response and recurrence. immunoSEQ multiplex PCR using 35 Vbeta forward primers and 13 Jbeta reverse primers was used to amplify TCRbeta CDR3 regions.

Overall study outcomes, separate from this receptor: The treated cohort was small, with a single nonresponder, so links between baseline CD8+ expansion and response need larger studies. Compared with normal scalp, lesional scalp, particularly in alopecia totalis/universalis, had higher clonality and more expanded CD8+ clones, which suggests antigenic drive. Scalp clonality and the number of expanded CD8+ clones among the top 100 scalp clones were significantly decreased by tofacitinib. Many expanded lesional clones persisted in scalp and blood during tofacitinib treatment, which may partly explain relapse after stopping treatment. Compared with mice, TCR sequences shared between patients were less clear, possibly partly because of HLA diversity across the patient population. Resident alphabeta T cells in normal human skin are also sequenced, complicating scalp TCR repertoire analysis, unlike mouse skin dominated by gammadelta T cells.

The CDR3 goes from the cysteine to the phenylalanine over 15 residues. The only DNA kept is the CDR3, 45 bases in frame from the first base. CDR1 is given as PRHDT and CDR2 as FYEKMQ, both from the germline V gene (reference sequence). Trimming removed 5 bases from V and 1 base from J, leaving 15 bases between the germline ends. Concerning this clone: No cognate antigen has been identified for it. The sample holds no much larger clone one base away, and base qualities are not on file.

What this sample's treatment or condition label stands for: oral pan-JAK inhibitor, 5-10 mg twice daily. Lesional scalp punch biopsies and peripheral blood were obtained from alopecia areata patients. After PBMCs were isolated by density centrifugation and stained for CD3, CD4 and CD8, a FACSAria was used to sort CD4+ and CD8+ T cells. Library prep was done by the immunoSEQ multiplex PCR assay. RNA was extracted from all samples and reverse transcribed into cDNA as template for TCR sequencing. First-strand cDNA was synthesized with SuperScript III using a 2:1 mix of oligo-dT and random hexamers. A synthetic immune receptor repertoire was used to measure amplification bias, and any remaining bias was corrected computationally. As for the authors' bioinformatics: Raw reads were preprocessed to remove errors, and CDR3 was defined according to IMGT conventions as the region from the conserved cysteine to phenylalanine. Clonality was calculated as 1 minus Shannon entropy normalized by log2 of the number of productive unique TCRs. Whether each scalp clone was CD4 or CD8 was inferred by checking scalp TCRbeta sequences against the CD4 and CD8 repertoires from sorted blood. TCRdb mirrors the immuneACCESS table, restricted to in-frame sequences. Some clones are absent from its copies; in checked studies, under half trace to an unresolved V gene, and the reason for the others is unknown. V and J calls and clone size are as listed in that table; D and trimming were resolved from the DNA. The sample table holds roughly 100,000 clones, of which 85% to 90% were seen once. The ten largest clones take up roughly 11% of the sample.

Sequenced material: CD8+ T cells sorted from blood, taken at approximately week 31, from a patient treated with tofacitinib. Recombination linked TRBV13 to TRBJ2-7; the D gene is perhaps TRBD1, on 6 matching bases. This clonotype was sampled from a human donor with alopecia areata. The CDR3 is CASSLGAGESYEQYF. The DNA sequence is TGTGCCAGCAGCCTGGGGGCAGGTGAGTCCTACGAGCAGTACTTC.